Listed here are 21 T cell receptor beta chains from one sample, sequenced in a study of CD8 T cells in Susac syndrome. When the RNA was reverse transcribed, random hexamers were used with an input of roughly 0.45 to 1 ug. TCRdb called the immunoSEQ multiplex PCR reads again in MiXCR, with one record for every CDR3 protein. The data hold some 68,000 distinct CDR3 sequences, with around 93% observed a single time. The sequencing sample was made of CD4+ T cells from PBMCs. These receptor sequences come from a human donor with Susac syndrome.

The chain recombines TRBV29-1 with TRBJ2-5, with a weak D call TRBD1 (6 bases). The V end lost 3 bases, the J end lost 2 bases, and 10 bases lay between the germline ends. CDR3 length equals 13 residues. The germline V gene encodes CDR1 SQVTM and CDR2 ANQGSEA. The CDR3 nucleotides read TGCAGCGTTGATAGAGGGGGTCAAGAGACCCAGTACTTC. Translated, it gives CSVDRGGQETQYF.

The V and J genes are TRBV7-2 and TRBJ2-5, with D hard to call. Per the germline V gene, CDR1 is SGHTA and CDR2 is FQGNSA. CDR3 length: 14 residues. V shed 0 bases and J shed 5 bases, with 10 bases lying between them. This chain's CDR3 is CASSLALVGETQYF. The DNA for the CDR3 is TGTGCCAGCAGCTTAGCGCTAGTAGGGGAGACCCAGTACTTC.

Only one count was recorded for this clonotype. CDR3 amino acids: CASSPGDTEAFF. In DNA form, the CDR3 reads TGTGCCAGCAGCCCGGGGGACACTGAAGCTTTCTTT. The chain links TRBV7-9 to TRBJ1-1, with a weak D call TRBD1 (5 bases). CDR3 size: 12 residues. Looked up from germline, CDR1 is SEHNR and CDR2 is FQNEAQ (reference sequence). The germline V and J ends were trimmed by 5 bases and 3 bases, with 7 bases remaining between them.

The chain employs TRBV12-3 or TRBV12-4 and TRBJ2-7; D ambiguous. The CDR3 contains 17 residues. Deletions cut 3 bases from V and 0 bases from J, with 18 bases between. CDR3 loop: CASSFRTRWKSSYEQYF. The DNA of the CDR3 is TGTGCCAGCAGTTTTCGTACACGGTGGAAGAGCTCCTACGAGCAGTACTTC.

The chain joins TRBV20-1 to TRBJ1-6, with D perhaps TRBD1 (5 bases). Trimming cost V 1 base and J 7 bases, with 5 bases left between them. This CDR3 spans 12 amino acids. Germline loops: CDR1 DFQATT, CDR2 SNEGSKA (reference sequence). For the CDR3, the DNA is TGCAGTGCTAGAGGGGGGAATTCACCCCTCCACTTT. The encoded protein is CSARGGNSPLHF.

Written as DNA, the CDR3 is TGTGCCAGCAGCCAAGTCGCCTCTTCGGGAAAACTGTTTTTT. This codes for CASSQVASSGKLFF. The chain is built from TRBV3-1 and TRBJ1-4; no definite D call. V gave up 1 base and J gave up 10 bases, with 13 bases separating them. The CDR3 is made up of 14 amino acids. Germline assignment: CDR1 LGHDT and CDR2 YNNKEL (reference sequence).

This chain joins TRBV29-1 and TRBJ1-1; no definite D call. The CDR3 runs to 13 residues. Germline V gene lookup returns CDR1 SQVTM and CDR2 ANQGSEA. Trimming took 6 bases from V and 0 from J, leaving 11 bases between them. The CDR3 region has the DNA TGCAGCGTAGGACGGATCGTGAACACTGAAGCTTTCTTT. This translates into CSVGRIVNTEAFF.

J is TRBJ2-5 and V is TRBV5-1; D gene uncertain. This CDR3 is built from 13 residues. Looked up from germline, CDR1 is SGHRS and CDR2 is YFSETQ. V was cut by 3 bases and J by 5 bases, with 11 bases left in between. This CDR3 is CASSSQDRETQYF. The CDR3 bases are TGCGCCAGCAGCTCCCAGGATCGGGAGACCCAGTACTTC. The full variable domain, completed using reference TRBV5-1 and TRBJ2-5, is KAGVTQTPRYLIKTRGQQVTLSCSPISGHRSVSWYQQTPGQGLQFLFEYFSETQRNKGNFPGRFSGRQFSNSRSEMNVSTLELGDSALYLCASSSQDRETQYFGPGTRLLVL.

CDR3 sequence (DNA): TGTGCCTGGTCAAGGGGTCCCCTCTCCTACAATGAGCAGTTCTTC. It yields the protein CAWSRGPLSYNEQFF. The rearrangement links TRBV30 to TRBJ2-1, with D perhaps matching TRBD1 (5 bases). Trimming pared 5 bases from V and 0 bases from J, leaving 14 bases between. This CDR3 has 15 amino acids. Germline lookup yields CDR1 GTSNPN and CDR2 SVGIG (reference sequence).

V gene TRBV7-2 combines with J gene TRBJ1-5; D call uncertain. The CDR3 length is 15 residues. The germline V and J ends were trimmed by 1 base and 6 bases, with 13 bases remaining between them. From germline, CDR1 is SGHTA and CDR2 FQGNSA. CDR3 bases: TGTGCCAGCAGCTTAGACCCGTTGCGGATTCAGCCCCAGCATTTT. Its translation: CASSLDPLRIQPQHF.

The chain employs TRBV5-1 and TRBJ1-1; D gene ambiguous. Trimming stripped 4 bases from V and 7 bases from J, with 11 bases between. The germline V gene has CDR1 SGHRS and CDR2 YFSETQ. This CDR3 spans 12 amino acids. CDR3 region: CASSVTKDEAFF. The DNA for the CDR3 is TGCGCCAGCAGCGTTACTAAGGATGAAGCTTTCTTT.

CDR3 DNA: TGTGCCAGCATATTCTCAGGGGTGGATACGCAGTATTTT. Translating it yields CASIFSGVDTQYF. This rearrangement joins TRBV2 to TRBJ2-3; TRBD1 is a possible D gene (6 bases). V was clipped by 7 bases and J by 6 bases, with 14 bases between them. Per germline, CDR1 SNHLY and CDR2 FYNNEI. The CDR3 runs 13 residues.

The chain is built from TRBV6-2 or TRBV6-3 and TRBJ1-1; 7 bases match TRBD1. CDR1 MNHEY and CDR2 SVGEGT come from the germline V gene. The ends lost 2 bases at V and 1 base at J; junction bases unmatched: 4. This CDR3 is 15 amino acids long. Written as DNA, the CDR3 is TGTGCCAGCAGTTACCGGTACAGGGGGAACACTGAAGCTTTCTTT. It is translated as CASSYRYRGNTEAFF.

The count of this clonotype is one. The chain is built from TRBV7-9 and TRBJ2-1; 15 bases fit TRBD2. The V gene's germline CDR1 is SEHNR and CDR2 FQNEAQ (reference sequence). V shed 5 bases and J 8 bases; nucleotides not matched to a gene: 10. The CDR3 extends over 17 amino acids. CDR3: CASSPEPGLAGGHEQFF. The CDR3 DNA follows: TGTGCCAGCAGCCCCGAACCGGGACTAGCGGGGGGCCATGAGCAGTTCTTC.

Here the CDR3 DNA reads TGCGCCAGCAGCCAAGGGGACAGGGATAATGAAAAACTGTTTTTT. Its translation is CASSQGDRDNEKLFF. The chain has TRBV4-3 and TRBJ1-4; 9 nucleotides align to TRBD1. The CDR3 is 15 amino acids. The trim removed 1 base at V and 4 bases at J, leaving 1 base unmatched. Germline V gives CDR1 LGHNA, CDR2 YSLEER.

V usage is TRBV20-1 and J usage is TRBJ1-2, with unresolved D. V was clipped by 1 base and J by 3 bases, with 6 bases between them. Germline V CDR1 and CDR2: DFQATT, SNEGSKA (reference sequence). The CDR3 spans 12 residues. DNA of the CDR3: TGCAGTGCTAGAGGGGGTGACTATGGCTACACCTTC. Translating it yields CSARGGDYGYTF.

J is TRBJ1-1 and V is TRBV7-2; D is ambiguous. The CDR3 is 13 amino acids. Germline CDR1 SGHTA, CDR2 FQGNSA. V was shortened by 3 bases and J by 1 base, with 6 bases between the two germline ends. DNA of the CDR3: TGTGCCAGCAGCTTTGGTCCGAACACTGAAGCTTTCTTT. Its protein is CASSFGPNTEAFF.

The J gene is TRBJ1-2, the V gene TRBV27; 7 nucleotides agree with TRBD1. The CDR3 is made up of 16 amino acids. Germline CDR1 and CDR2: MNHEY and SMNVEV (reference sequence). V dropped 0 bases and J dropped 2; count of bases not matched to a gene: 6. CDR3 nucleotide sequence: TGTGCCAGCAGTTTATCACGTCCGACAGGGAACTATGGCTACACCTTC. It encodes CASSLSRPTGNYGYTF.

The rearrangement joins TRBV15 to TRBJ2-7, with unresolved D. Trimming removed 0 bases at V and 2 bases at J, with 8 bases between. Germline assignment: CDR1 LNHNV and CDR2 YYDKDF (reference sequence). This CDR3 has 14 amino acids. Here the CDR3 DNA reads TGTGCCACCAGCAGAGAGATGGGTCCCTACGAGCAGTACTTC. Translated: CATSREMGPYEQYF.

The CDR3 is CASSWTSGPTAEQFF. The DNA of the CDR3 is TGTGCCAGCAGCTGGACTAGCGGCCCGACGGCTGAGCAGTTCTTC. The J gene is TRBJ2-1, the V gene TRBV11-3; 10 bases fit TRBD2. The CDR3 runs 15 residues. V lost 4 bases and J lost 9; bases outside the gene matches: 9. Per the germline V gene, CDR1 is SGHNT and CDR2 is YENEEA.

For the CDR3, the DNA is TGTGCCAGCAGCCTGATGACAGGGGTGATCTATGGCTACACCTTC. It specifies CASSLMTGVIYGYTF. The J gene is TRBJ1-2, the V gene TRBV7-8, with 8 nucleotides matching TRBD1. Germline V gene lookup returns CDR1 SGHVS and CDR2 FQNEAQ. J was trimmed by 4 bases and V by 5 bases; bases with no gene match: 9. The CDR3 is made up of 15 amino acids.